This T cell receptor beta chain was documented in a study of monozygotic twins with inflammatory bowel disease. Template switching added UMIs carrying a 6-nucleotide sample barcode. TCRdb processed the 5' RACE reads again and assigns one entry to each CDR3 protein, with no DNA. The sample includes approximately 400,000 distinct CDR3 sequences. As for this clonotype: What it binds is not known.

This CDR3 has 14 amino acids. Looked up from germline, CDR1 is DFQATT and CDR2 is SNEGSKA (reference sequence). Overall study findings and caveats: Among the T cells, different subtypes could not be distinguished. People with IBD had fewer clonotypes in common with others than healthy twins did, especially with disease activity. No single strong signal or clonotype associated with IBD was supported.

This rearrangement joins TRBV20-1 to TRBJ1-5; as DNA is missing, the TRBD1 call by TCRdb cannot be tested. The clonotype originates from a human donor with ulcerative colitis or Crohn's disease, or a healthy co-twin of an affected twin (not recorded which). Input material: blood. CDR3 region: CSASGDRGNQPQHF.